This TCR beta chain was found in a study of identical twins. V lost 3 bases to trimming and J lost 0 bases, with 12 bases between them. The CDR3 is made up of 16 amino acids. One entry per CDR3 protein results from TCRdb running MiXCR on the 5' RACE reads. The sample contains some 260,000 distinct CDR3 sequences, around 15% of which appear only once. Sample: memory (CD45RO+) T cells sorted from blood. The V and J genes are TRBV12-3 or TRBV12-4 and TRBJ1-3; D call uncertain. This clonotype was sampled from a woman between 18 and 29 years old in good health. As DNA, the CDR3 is TGTGCCAGCAGTTTTGGCAGGCCAAGCTCTGGAAACACCATATATTTT. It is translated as CASSFGRPSSGNTIYF.